Each of the 25 T cell receptor beta chains below was sequenced from the same sample in a study of T cell repertoires in cytomegalovirus infection. TCRdb analysed the reads with MiXCR anew, one entry per CDR3 protein. The table has nearly 700,000 distinct CDR3 sequences, approximately 33% seen once; the top ten hold about 20%. Antigens for these TCRs are unknown. This sample comprised cultured PBMCs, obtained from culture after CMV antigen stimulation. The receptors derive from a human donor in good health (CMV status not recorded). Some clones in this sample may be carry-over from other donors' samples.

The chain carries TRBV12-3 or TRBV12-4 and TRBJ1-2; 9 nucleotides align to TRBD1. The J segment lost 3 bases and the V segment lost 5 bases, leaving 7 bases of the junction unmatched. This CDR3 is built from 15 residues. Here the CDR3 reads CASSPPGQGYYGYTF. The CDR3 nucleotides read TGTGCCAGCAGTCCGCCGGGACAGGGATACTATGGCTACACCTTC.

The chain links TRBV6-6 to TRBJ1-5, with 7 bases matching TRBD1. The ends lost 7 bases at V and 4 bases at J; junction bases unmatched: 4. The CDR3 length is 13 residues. Germline V gene lookup returns CDR1 MNHNY and CDR2 SVGAGI (reference sequence). CDR3 in amino acids: CASTRGLNQPQHF. In DNA, the CDR3 is TGTGCCAGCACCAGGGGGTTGAATCAGCCCCAGCATTTT.

This clonotype was seen just once. The chain is built from TRBV4-1 and TRBJ2-7; 8 bases line up with TRBD1. The CDR3 totals 17 residues. With V trimmed by 4 bases and J by 9 bases, 20 bases remained unmatched. Germline loops: CDR1 MGHRA, CDR2 YSYEKL. CDR3 amino acids: CASSLTPGGSAPFGQYF. The CDR3 DNA reads as TGCGCCAGCAGCCTGACACCAGGGGGCAGCGCCCCATTCGGGCAGTACTTC.

The genes are TRBV7-9 and TRBJ2-5, with D unresolved. Germline CDR1 SEHNR, CDR2 FQNEAQ (reference sequence). The CDR3 is 16 residues long. V lost 1 base and J lost 2, with 14 bases in between. The DNA for the CDR3 is TGTGCCAGCAGCTTAGTGGGGTCCCGAAAACAAGAGACCCAGTACTTC. Encoded protein: CASSLVGSRKQETQYF.

This clonotype was observed a few times. The chain links TRBV10-3 to TRBJ1-1, with 9 positions matching TRBD1. V lost 6 bases to trimming and J lost 1 base; unmatched junction nucleotides: 6. In germline, CDR1 is ENHRY, CDR2 SYGVKD. The CDR3 is made up of 15 amino acids. The chain's CDR3 is CAISLQGARNTEAFF. The CDR3 bases are TGTGCCATCAGCCTACAGGGGGCGCGGAACACTGAAGCTTTCTTT.

This clonotype was detected only a few times. The chain is built from TRBV10-3 and TRBJ2-5; 7 bases agree with TRBD1. The germline gives CDR1 ENHRY, CDR2 SYGVKD. This CDR3 comprises 15 residues. Unmatched junction bases numbered 5, after V lost 3 bases and J lost 1 base. Here the CDR3 reads CAISDTGQVQETQYF. The CDR3 bases are TGTGCCATCAGTGATACCGGACAGGTCCAAGAGACCCAGTACTTC.

This clonotype was counted between two and nine times. The chain combines TRBV6-2 or TRBV6-3 with TRBJ2-3, with 7 positions matching TRBD2. Germline-derived CDR1 and CDR2 are MNHEY and SVGEGT. Unmatched junction bases numbered 10, after V lost 7 bases and J lost 6 bases. The CDR3 spans 14 residues. The CDR3 nucleotides are TGTGCCAGCACCATTAGGGAGGGGCTGGATACGCAGTATTTT. This encodes CASTIREGLDTQYF.

The rearrangement uses TRBV7-9 and TRBJ2-7, with TRBD2 as a possible D gene (5 bases). The CDR3 consists of 13 residues. Germline CDR1 SEHNR, CDR2 FQNEAQ (reference sequence). Deletions cut 6 bases from V and 0 bases from J, with 9 bases between. The CDR3 DNA follows: TGTGCCAGCAGAACGGGGTACTCCTACGAGCAGTACTTC. It encodes CASRTGYSYEQYF.

This clonotype was observed many times. The chain combines TRBV7-2 with TRBJ2-3, with 10 bases matching TRBD2. The CDR3 spans 16 residues. The V and J ends lost 1 base and 2 bases, in that order; junction bases with no gene match: 3. Germline CDR1 reads SGHTA; CDR2 reads FQGNSA. Here the CDR3 DNA reads TGTGCCAGCAGCTTAGGGACTAGCGGTCACACAGATACGCAGTATTTT. This translates into CASSLGTSGHTDTQYF.

This clonotype was seen only once. The CDR3 region is CSALYQANYSPLHF. DNA of the CDR3: TGCAGTGCCCTATACCAGGCGAACTATTCACCCCTCCACTTT. The gene calls are TRBV20-1 and TRBJ1-6, with D unresolved. The CDR3 loop spans 14 amino acids. V was cut by 6 bases and J by 8 bases, with 17 bases left in between. Germline V gene data show CDR1 as DFQATT and CDR2 as SNEGSKA (reference sequence).

This clonotype appeared a few times. The genes are TRBV6-6 and TRBJ2-2, with a possible D match to TRBD2 (6 bases). Trimming took 7 bases from V and 4 from J, leaving 13 bases between them. CDR1 and CDR2 (germline): MNHNY, SVGAGI (reference sequence). The CDR3 loop spans 14 amino acids. CDR3 sequence: CASTYQGGTGELFF. DNA of the CDR3: TGTGCCAGCACCTACCAGGGAGGCACCGGGGAGCTGTTTTTT.

This clonotype was observed many times. CDR3 DNA: TGTGCTAGTGGTTTGGACCGATCTGGAAACACCATATATTTT. It yields the protein CASGLDRSGNTIYF. This chain joins TRBV12-5 and TRBJ1-3; D is unclear. There are 14 residues in the CDR3. V was cut by 1 base and J by 1 base, with 5 bases left in between. The germline V gene has CDR1 LGHNT and CDR2 FRNRAP.

The V call is TRBV6-6, the J call TRBJ1-5; D might be TRBD1 (5 bases). The CDR3 extends over 15 amino acids. The V and J ends lost 5 bases and 2 bases respectively, with 13 bases between them. Germline CDR1 reads MNHNY; CDR2 reads SVGAGI (reference sequence). The CDR3 coding sequence is TGTGCCAGCAGTAAAACCCAGGGTGGCAATCAGCCCCAGCATTTT. Translating gives CASSKTQGGNQPQHF.

The chain combines TRBV29-1 with TRBJ2-3; 9 bases agree with TRBD1. Losses at the gene ends were 3 bases for V and 0 bases for J; bases not matched to a gene: 1. The CDR3 is 14 residues long. The germline V gene has CDR1 SQVTM and CDR2 ANQGSEA. The CDR3 DNA sequence: TGCAGCGTTGACGGACAGGGGAGCACAGATACGCAGTATTTT. Translating it yields CSVDGQGSTDTQYF.

The CDR3 reads CASSEGTADEQFF. The CDR3 coding sequence is TGTGCCAGCAGTGAAGGGACAGCAGATGAGCAGTTCTTC. The rearrangement links TRBV6-2 or TRBV6-3 to TRBJ2-1; 7 bases align to TRBD1. The CDR3 sequence is 13 residues long. Trimming at V came to 5 bases and at J to 8 bases, leaving 6 bases not matched to a gene. Germline values: CDR1 MNHEY, CDR2 SVGEGT.

This clonotype has more than one count but fewer than ten. V is TRBV7-9 and J is TRBJ2-1, with D hard to call. Trimming cost V 6 bases and J 0 bases, with 12 bases left between them. The germline CDR1 and CDR2 sequences are SEHNR and FQNEAQ (reference sequence). This CDR3 spans 15 amino acids. CDR3 region: CASRLSTSSYNEQFF. The CDR3 coding sequence is TGTGCCAGCAGGCTCTCAACGAGCTCCTACAATGAGCAGTTCTTC. The full variable domain, with the rest looked up from reference TRBV7-9 and TRBJ2-1, is DTGVSQNPRHKITKRGQNVTFRCDPISEHNRLYWYRQTLGQGPEFLTYFQNEAQLEKSRLLSDRFSAERPKGSFSTLEIQRTEQGDSAMYLCASRLSTSSYNEQFFGPGTRLTVL.

This clonotype showed up just a few times. The chain joins TRBV11-2 to TRBJ2-5; 14 positions agree with TRBD2. Germline-derived CDR1 and CDR2 are SGHAT and FQNNGV. The CDR3 sequence is 17 residues long. J gave up 1 base and V 5 bases, and 6 bases lay outside the gene matches. CDR3 region: CASSLRGTSGGQETQYF. Written as DNA, the CDR3 is TGTGCCAGCAGCCTAAGGGGGACTAGCGGGGGCCAAGAGACCCAGTACTTC.

This rearrangement joins TRBV11-2 to TRBJ1-1; 7 bases fit TRBD1. This CDR3 is built from 12 residues. CDR1 is SGHAT and CDR2 is FQNNGV in the germline V gene. J lost 11 bases, V lost 3 bases, and 6 bases had no gene match. Here the CDR3 reads CASSFTGDHAFF. The CDR3 nucleotides are TGTGCCAGCAGCTTCACAGGGGATCATGCTTTCTTT. Combining the CDR3 with reference TRBV11-2 and TRBJ1-1 gives the whole variable domain EAGVAQSPRYKIIEKRQSVAFWCNPISGHATLYWYQQILGQGPKLLIQFQNNGVVDDSQLPKDRFSAERLKGVDSTLKIQPAKLEDSAVYLCASSFTGDHAFFGQGTRLTVV.

This chain connects TRBV2 to TRBJ2-1, with D possibly matching TRBD2 (6 bases). Germline V gene lookup returns CDR1 SNHLY and CDR2 FYNNEI. The CDR3 consists of 14 residues. The germline V and J ends were trimmed by 5 bases and 5 bases, with 13 bases remaining between them. The DNA for the CDR3 is TGTGCCAGCAGTAGTGTGGGCGGGGACAATGAGCAGTTCTTC. Its translation: CASSSVGGDNEQFF.

This clonotype was counted a few times. The genes are TRBV7-6 and TRBJ2-1, with D perhaps matching TRBD2 (5 bases). Deletions cut 2 bases from V and 0 bases from J, with 11 bases between. CDR3 length: 16 amino acids. The V gene's germline CDR1 is SGHVS and CDR2 FNYEAQ. The CDR3 here is CASSLRRTPSYNEQFF. The CDR3, as DNA: TGTGCCAGCAGCTTAAGGCGGACTCCCTCCTACAATGAGCAGTTCTTC.

This chain joins TRBV2 and TRBJ1-5; 9 nucleotides align to TRBD1. The CDR3 has 15 amino acids. The ends lost 4 bases at V and 6 bases at J; junction bases unmatched: 7. The germline V gene encodes CDR1 SNHLY and CDR2 FYNNEI. In DNA, the CDR3 is TGTGCCAGCAGTGTCTCGGGACAGGGAGGTCAGCCCCAGCATTTT. Protein sequence: CASSVSGQGGQPQHF.

In its sample, this clonotype was seen a few times. The chain employs TRBV6-5 and TRBJ2-3; 8 bases are shared with TRBD2. With 4 bases clipped from V and 3 bases from J, the junction kept 9 bases outside the gene matches. The germline V gene has CDR1 MNHEY and CDR2 SVGAGI. The CDR3 extends over 16 amino acids. The CDR3 coding sequence is TGTGCCAGCAGTTTTGCGGCGGGGGGCCGTACAGATACGCAGTATTTT. Encoded protein: CASSFAAGGRTDTQYF.

Worth noting for this clonotype: One junction end disagrees with the germline gene, perhaps due to a read error. This chain connects TRBV25-1 to TRBJ1-1; D remains ambiguous. Per the germline V gene, CDR1 is MGHDK and CDR2 is SYGVNS. CDR3 length: 11 residues. The CDR3, as DNA: TGTGCCAGCAAGTATAACAGTGAAGCTTTCTTT. This translates into CASKYNSEAFF.

This clonotype was seen a handful of times. J is TRBJ1-1 and V is TRBV19; D possibly corresponds to TRBD1 (5 bases). Per germline, CDR1 LNHDA and CDR2 SQIVND (reference sequence). The CDR3 consists of 14 residues. Deletions cut 4 bases from V and 8 bases from J, with 17 bases between. The CDR3 region has the DNA TGTGCCAGTAGTACGGCAGGGTCCATCACCGAAGCTTTCTTT. It encodes CASSTAGSITEAFF.

There are a few counts of this clonotype. The chain joins TRBV2 to TRBJ1-1; D unresolved. This CDR3 comprises 12 residues. The germline CDR1 and CDR2 sequences are SNHLY and FYNNEI. V was cut by 1 base and J by 7 bases, with 7 bases left in between. CDR3 DNA: TGTGCCAGCAGTGAAGGAGGGAATGAAGCTTTCTTT. It specifies CASSEGGNEAFF.